This T cell receptor beta chain was documented in a study of human T cells and chemical hapten exposure. Whole-study context: Patients received weekly diphenylcyclopropenone doses to the scalp throughout the approximately 26-week study.

This clonotype was counted between two and nine times. Its antigen remains unknown. Germline CDR1 is DFQATT and CDR2 is SNEGSKA (reference sequence). V dropped 0 bases and J dropped 1 base, with 10 bases sitting between them. The CDR3 length is 16 residues. Time point given: patch test 1, 2 weeks after DPC sensitization. Treatment reported: therapeutic diphenylcyclopropenone sensitization with weekly scalp DPC. Samples of blood were obtained prior to the application of each patch test. Study-wide points: Those TCRs sitting above 1 in 1000 frequency stayed the same with DPC sensitization.

TCRdb ran MiXCR on the RACE reads and lists one entry per CDR3 protein. The table includes about 360,000 distinct CDR3 sequences, 5.5% to 8% detected once. This TCR came from a woman younger than 35 with alopecia areata. Some clones in this sample may be carry-over from other donors' samples. The source material was whole blood, sampled in connection with sensitization to the hapten diphenylcyclopropenone (DPC). The rearrangement uses TRBV20-1 and TRBJ1-6; D uncertain. The CDR3 DNA reads TGCAGTGCTAGAGATTCCCTAAGGTCCTATAATTCACCCCTCCACTTT. Its protein product is CSARDSLRSYNSPLHF.